Reported below is one T cell receptor (beta chain). The antigen is not known. The germline CDR1 and CDR2 sequences are SGHVS and FNYEAQ. The V gene end was trimmed by 5 bases and the J gene end by 7 bases; junction bases not matched to a gene: 16. The CDR3 extends over 19 amino acids. Repertoires were generated with immunoSEQ multiplex PCR, while TCRdb's copy carries only in-frame clones and drops some. The repertoire holds tens of thousands of clones, nearly 90% seen once, with around a tenth in the top ten. The source of the sample is a study of PD-1 blockade in classical Hodgkin lymphoma. Points from the study as a whole: Patients newly diagnosed and complete responders had comparable baseline diversity.

Relapse after autologous stem cell transplantation occurred in every patient, and brentuximab vedotin exposure varied. The chain carries TRBV7-6 and TRBJ2-1; 14 bases map to TRBD2. This sample comprised peripheral blood mononuclear cells (PBMCs), obtained before the second cycle of nivolumab. The receptor comes from a human donor with classical Hodgkin lymphoma. DNA for the CDR3: TGTGCCAGCAGCCCACACCCCTCTCCGGGACTAGCGGGAGATAATGAGCAGTTCTTC. It is translated as CASSPHPSPGLAGDNEQFF.